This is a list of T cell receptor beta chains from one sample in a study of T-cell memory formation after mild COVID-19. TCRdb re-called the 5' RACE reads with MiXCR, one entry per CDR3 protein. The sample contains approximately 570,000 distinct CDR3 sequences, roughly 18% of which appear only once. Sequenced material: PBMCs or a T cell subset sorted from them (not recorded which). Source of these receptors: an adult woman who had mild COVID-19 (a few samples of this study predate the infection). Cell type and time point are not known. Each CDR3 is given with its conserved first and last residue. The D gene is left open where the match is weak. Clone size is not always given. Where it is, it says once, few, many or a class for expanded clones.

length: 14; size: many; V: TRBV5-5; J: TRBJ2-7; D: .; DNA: TGTGCCAGCAGCCCGTGGGTGGCCTCGGACGAGCAGTACTTC; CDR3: CASSPWVASDEQYF
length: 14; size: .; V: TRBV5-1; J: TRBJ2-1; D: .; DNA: TGCGCCAGCACCGTGGGGGGGCGGGACAATGAGCAGTTCTTC; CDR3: CASTVGGRDNEQFF
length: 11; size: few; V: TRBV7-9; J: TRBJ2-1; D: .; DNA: TGTGCCAGCAGCTTAACGGGCATCCGGTTCTTC; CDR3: CASSLTGIRFF
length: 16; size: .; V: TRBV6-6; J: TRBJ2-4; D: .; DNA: TGTGCCAGCAGCCTGGCAGGGGGACTCCCGGAGGTTGGTCAGTACTTC; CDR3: CASSLAGGLPEVGQYF
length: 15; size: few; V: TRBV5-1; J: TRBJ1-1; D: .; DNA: TGCGCCAGCAGCTTGGCTAAAGGGGCGCGCACTGAAGCTTTCTTT; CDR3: CASSLAKGARTEAFF
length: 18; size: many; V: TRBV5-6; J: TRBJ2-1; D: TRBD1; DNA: TGTGCCAGCAGCTTGACCCACTCGTCGGACAGGAGAAACAATGAGCAGTTCTTC; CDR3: CASSLTHSSDRRNNEQFF
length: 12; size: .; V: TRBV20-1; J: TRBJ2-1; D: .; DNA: TGCAGTGCTAGGTCCGCTTACAATGAGCAGTTCTTC; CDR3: CSARSAYNEQFF
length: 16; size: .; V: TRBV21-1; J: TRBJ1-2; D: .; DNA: TGTGCCAGCAGAAGACCGGGACAGGGGCAAACTTATGGCTACACCTTC; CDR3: CASRRPGQGQTYGYTF
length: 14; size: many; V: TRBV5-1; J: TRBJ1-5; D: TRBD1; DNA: TGCGCCAGCAGCTGGGACAGACAGAATCAGCCCCAGCATTTT; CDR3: CASSWDRQNQPQHF
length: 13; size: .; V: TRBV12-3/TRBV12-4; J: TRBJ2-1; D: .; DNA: TGTGCCAGCAGTTTAGCAGCGGTCAATGAGCAGTTCTTC; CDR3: CASSLAAVNEQFF
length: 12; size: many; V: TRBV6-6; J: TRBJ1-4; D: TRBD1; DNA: TGTGCCAGCAGTTCCCCAGGGGGATACTTTTTTTTT; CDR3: CASSSPGGYFFF
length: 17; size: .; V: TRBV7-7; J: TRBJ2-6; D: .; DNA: TGTGCTAGCAGCTTAGACCCGGCCGGAAGAGGGGCCAACGTCCTGACTTTC; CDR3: CASSLDPAGRGANVLTF
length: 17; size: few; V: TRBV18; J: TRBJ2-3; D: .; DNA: TGTGCCAGCTCACCAGGAGGTCTTCAGCGGGTGACAGATACGCAGTATTTT; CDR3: CASSPGGLQRVTDTQYF
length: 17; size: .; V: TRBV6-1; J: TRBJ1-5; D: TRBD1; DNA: TGTGCCAGTACCCGGGACAGTATACGAGGAGCAACTCAGCCCCAGCATTTT; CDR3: CASTRDSIRGATQPQHF
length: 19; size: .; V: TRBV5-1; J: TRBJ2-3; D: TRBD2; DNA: TGCGCCAGCAGCCCCCTGGACCTAGCGGGGAAATGGTACACAGATACGCAGTATTTT; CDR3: CASSPLDLAGKWYTDTQYF
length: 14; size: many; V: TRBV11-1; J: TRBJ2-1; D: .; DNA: TGTGCCAGCGGAGCCGGGACCTTGTCCAATGAGCAGTTCTTC; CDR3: CASGAGTLSNEQFF